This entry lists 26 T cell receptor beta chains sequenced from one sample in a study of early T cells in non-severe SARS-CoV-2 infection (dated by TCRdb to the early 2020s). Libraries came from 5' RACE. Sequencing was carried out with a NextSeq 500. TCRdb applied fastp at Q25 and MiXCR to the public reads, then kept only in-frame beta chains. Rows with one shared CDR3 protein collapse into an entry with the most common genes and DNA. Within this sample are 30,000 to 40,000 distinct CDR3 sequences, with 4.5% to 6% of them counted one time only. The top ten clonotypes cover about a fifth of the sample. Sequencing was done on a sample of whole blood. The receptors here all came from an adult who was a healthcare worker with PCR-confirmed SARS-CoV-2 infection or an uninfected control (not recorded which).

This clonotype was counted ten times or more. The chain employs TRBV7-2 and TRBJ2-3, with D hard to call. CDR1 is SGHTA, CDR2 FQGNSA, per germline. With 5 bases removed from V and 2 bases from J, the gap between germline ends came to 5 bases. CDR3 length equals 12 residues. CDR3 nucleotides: TGTGCCAGCAGCCCTTACACAGATACGCAGTATTTT. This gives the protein CASSPYTDTQYF.

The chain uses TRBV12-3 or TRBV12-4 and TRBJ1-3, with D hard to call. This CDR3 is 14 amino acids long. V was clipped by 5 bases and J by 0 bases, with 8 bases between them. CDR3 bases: TGTGCCAGCAGTCCCTACAGCTCTGGAAACACCATATATTTT. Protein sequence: CASSPYSSGNTIYF.

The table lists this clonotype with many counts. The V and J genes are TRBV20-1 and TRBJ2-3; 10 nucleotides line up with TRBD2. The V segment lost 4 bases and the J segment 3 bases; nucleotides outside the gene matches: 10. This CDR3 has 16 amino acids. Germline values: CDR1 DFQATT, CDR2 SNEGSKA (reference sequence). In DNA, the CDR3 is TGCAGTGCTAATCTAGCGGGAGTATCAAGGACAGATACGCAGTATTTT. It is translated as CSANLAGVSRTDTQYF.

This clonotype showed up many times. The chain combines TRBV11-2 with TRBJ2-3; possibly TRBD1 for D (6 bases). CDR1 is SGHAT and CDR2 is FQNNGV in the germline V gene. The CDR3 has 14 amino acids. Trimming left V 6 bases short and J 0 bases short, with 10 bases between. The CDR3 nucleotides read TGTGCCAGCAGGGATACAGGGAGCACAGATACGCAGTATTTT. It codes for CASRDTGSTDTQYF.

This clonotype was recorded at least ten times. The CDR3 protein is CASSESGTRETQYF. Written as DNA, the CDR3 is TGTGCCAGCAGTGAATCGGGGACTAGGGAGACCCAGTACTTC. The chain is built from TRBV25-1 and TRBJ2-5; the match to TRBD2 covers 8 bases. Trimming took 1 base from V and 5 from J; bases not matched to a gene: 3. Looked up from germline, CDR1 is MGHDK and CDR2 is SYGVNS. The CDR3 length is 14 residues.

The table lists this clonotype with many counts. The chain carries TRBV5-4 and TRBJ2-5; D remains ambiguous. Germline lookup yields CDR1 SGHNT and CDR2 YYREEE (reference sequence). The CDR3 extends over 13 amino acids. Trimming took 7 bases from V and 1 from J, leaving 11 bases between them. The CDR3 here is CASRTAIQETQYF. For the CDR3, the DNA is TGTGCCAGCCGTACAGCGATCCAAGAGACCCAGTACTTC.

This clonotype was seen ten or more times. CDR3 region: CASSQEWAGGMANIQYF. Written as DNA, the CDR3 is TGTGCCAGCAGCCAAGAGTGGGCGGGAGGTATGGCGAACATTCAGTACTTC. This chain links TRBV3-1 with TRBJ2-4; 8 positions match TRBD2. V dropped 0 bases and J dropped 7; count of bases not matched to a gene: 11. CDR1 is LGHDT, CDR2 YNNKEL, per germline (reference sequence). The CDR3 runs 17 residues.

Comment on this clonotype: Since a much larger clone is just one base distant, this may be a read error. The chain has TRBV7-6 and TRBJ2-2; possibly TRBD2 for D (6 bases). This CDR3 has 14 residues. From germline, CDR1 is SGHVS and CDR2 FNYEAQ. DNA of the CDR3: TGTGCCAGCAGCTCACGGACGCCCACCGGGGGGCTGTTTTTT. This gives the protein CASSSRTPTGGLFF.

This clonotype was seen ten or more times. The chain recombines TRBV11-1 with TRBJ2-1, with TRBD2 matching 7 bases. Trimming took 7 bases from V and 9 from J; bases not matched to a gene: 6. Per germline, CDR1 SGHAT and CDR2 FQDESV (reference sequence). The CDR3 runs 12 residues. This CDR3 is CASTDSGLEQFF. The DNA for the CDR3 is TGTGCCAGCACCGATAGCGGGCTTGAGCAGTTCTTC. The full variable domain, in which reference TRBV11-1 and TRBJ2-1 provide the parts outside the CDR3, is EAEVAQSPRYKITEKSQAVAFWCDPISGHATLYWYRQILGQGPELLVQFQDESVVDDSQLPKDRFSAERLKGVDSTLKIQPAELGDSAMYLCASTDSGLEQFFGPGTRLTVL.

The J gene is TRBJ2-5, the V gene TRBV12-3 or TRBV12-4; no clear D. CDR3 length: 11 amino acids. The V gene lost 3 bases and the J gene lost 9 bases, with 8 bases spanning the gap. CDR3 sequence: CASSFGPAQYF. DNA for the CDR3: TGTGCCAGCAGTTTTGGACCGGCCCAGTACTTC.

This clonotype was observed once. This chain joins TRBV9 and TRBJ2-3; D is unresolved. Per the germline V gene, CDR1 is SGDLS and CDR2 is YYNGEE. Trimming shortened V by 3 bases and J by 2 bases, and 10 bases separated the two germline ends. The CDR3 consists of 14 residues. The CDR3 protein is CASSGSPYTDTQYF. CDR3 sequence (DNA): TGTGCCAGCAGCGGGAGCCCCTACACAGATACGCAGTATTTT.

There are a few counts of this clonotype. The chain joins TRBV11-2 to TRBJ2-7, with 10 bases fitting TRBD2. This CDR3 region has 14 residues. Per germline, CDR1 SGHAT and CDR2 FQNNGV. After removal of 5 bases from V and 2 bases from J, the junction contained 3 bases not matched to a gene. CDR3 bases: TGTGCCAGCAGCCGGACTAGCGGCCCCTACGAGCAGTACTTC. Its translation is CASSRTSGPYEQYF.

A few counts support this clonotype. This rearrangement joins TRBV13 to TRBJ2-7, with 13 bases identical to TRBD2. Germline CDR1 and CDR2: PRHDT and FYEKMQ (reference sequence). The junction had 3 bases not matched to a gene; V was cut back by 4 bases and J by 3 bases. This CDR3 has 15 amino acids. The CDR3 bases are TGTGCCAGCAGCTGGGGGACTAGCGGGATCTACGAGCAGTACTTC. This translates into CASSWGTSGIYEQYF. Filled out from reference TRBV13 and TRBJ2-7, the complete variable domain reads AAGVIQSPRHLIKEKRETATLKCYPIPRHDTVYWYQQGPGQDPQFLISFYEKMQSDKGSIPDRFSAQQFSDYHSELNMSSLELGDSALYFCASSWGTSGIYEQYFGPGTRLTVT.

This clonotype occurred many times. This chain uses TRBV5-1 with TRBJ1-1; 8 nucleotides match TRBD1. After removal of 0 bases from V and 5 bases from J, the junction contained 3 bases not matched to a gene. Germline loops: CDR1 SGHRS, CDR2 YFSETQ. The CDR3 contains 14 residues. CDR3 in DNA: TGCGCCAGCAGCTTGGGACAGGGGTATACTGAAGCTTTCTTT. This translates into CASSLGQGYTEAFF.

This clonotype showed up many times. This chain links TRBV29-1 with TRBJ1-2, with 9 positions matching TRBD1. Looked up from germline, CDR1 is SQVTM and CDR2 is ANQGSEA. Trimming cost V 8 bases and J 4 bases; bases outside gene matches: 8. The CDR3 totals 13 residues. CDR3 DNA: TGCAGCCCAGGGGACAGGGACCCCTATGGCTACACCTTC. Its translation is CSPGDRDPYGYTF.

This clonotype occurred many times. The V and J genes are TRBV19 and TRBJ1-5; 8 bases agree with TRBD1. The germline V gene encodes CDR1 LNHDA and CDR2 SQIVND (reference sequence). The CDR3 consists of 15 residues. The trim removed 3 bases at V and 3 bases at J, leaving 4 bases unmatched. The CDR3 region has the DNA TGTGCCAGTAGTATTGGGACAGGTTACAATCAGCCCCAGCATTTT. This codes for CASSIGTGYNQPQHF.

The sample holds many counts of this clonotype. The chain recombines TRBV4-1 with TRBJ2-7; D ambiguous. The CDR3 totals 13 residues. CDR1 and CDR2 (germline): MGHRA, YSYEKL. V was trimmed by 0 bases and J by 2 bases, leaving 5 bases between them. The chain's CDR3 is CASSQERTYEQYF. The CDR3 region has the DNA TGCGCCAGCAGCCAAGAGAGGACCTACGAGCAGTACTTC.

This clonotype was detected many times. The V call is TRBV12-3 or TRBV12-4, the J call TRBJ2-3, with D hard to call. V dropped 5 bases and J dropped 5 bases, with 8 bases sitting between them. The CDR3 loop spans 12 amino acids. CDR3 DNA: TGTGCCAGCAGTCCCCATCAAGATACGCAGTATTTT. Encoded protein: CASSPHQDTQYF.

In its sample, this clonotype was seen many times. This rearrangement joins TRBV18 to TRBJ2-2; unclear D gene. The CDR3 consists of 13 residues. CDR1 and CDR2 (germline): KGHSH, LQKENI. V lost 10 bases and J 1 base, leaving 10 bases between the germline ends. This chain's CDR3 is CATLPRNTGELFF. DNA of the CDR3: TGTGCCACCCTTCCAAGGAACACCGGGGAGCTGTTTTTT.

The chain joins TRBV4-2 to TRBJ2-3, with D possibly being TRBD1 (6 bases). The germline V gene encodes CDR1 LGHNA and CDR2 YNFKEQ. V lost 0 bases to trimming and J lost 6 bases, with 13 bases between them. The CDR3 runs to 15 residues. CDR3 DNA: TGTGCCAGCAGCCAAGATGGTCAGGGGTACGATACGCAGTATTTT. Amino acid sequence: CASSQDGQGYDTQYF.

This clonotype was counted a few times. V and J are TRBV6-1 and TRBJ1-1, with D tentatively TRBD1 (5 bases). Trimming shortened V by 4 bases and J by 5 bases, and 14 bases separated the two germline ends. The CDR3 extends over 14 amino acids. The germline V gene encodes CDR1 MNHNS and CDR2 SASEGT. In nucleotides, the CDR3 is TGTGCCAGCAGTGCGGTCGAATGGGGGACTGAAGCTTTCTTT. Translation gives CASSAVEWGTEAFF.

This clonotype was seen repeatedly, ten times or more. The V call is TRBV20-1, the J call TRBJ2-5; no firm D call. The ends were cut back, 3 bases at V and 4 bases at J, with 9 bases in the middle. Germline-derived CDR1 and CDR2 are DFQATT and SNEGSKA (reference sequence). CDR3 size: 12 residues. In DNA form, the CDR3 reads TGCAGTGCTAGCGGTCTCGCAGAGACCCAGTACTTC. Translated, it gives CSASGLAETQYF.

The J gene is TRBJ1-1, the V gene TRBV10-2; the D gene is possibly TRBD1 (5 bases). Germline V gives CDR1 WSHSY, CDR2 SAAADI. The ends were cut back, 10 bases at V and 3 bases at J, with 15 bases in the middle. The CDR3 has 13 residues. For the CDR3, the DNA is TGCGCCACCAAGTTGCAGGGAGACACTGAAGCTTTCTTT. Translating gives CATKLQGDTEAFF.

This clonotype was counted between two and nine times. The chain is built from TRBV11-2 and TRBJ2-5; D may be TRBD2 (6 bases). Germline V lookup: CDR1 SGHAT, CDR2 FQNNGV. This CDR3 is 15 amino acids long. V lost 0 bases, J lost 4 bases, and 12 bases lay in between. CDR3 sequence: CASSLDVGGIETQYF. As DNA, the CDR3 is TGTGCCAGCAGCTTAGATGTAGGAGGGATAGAGACCCAGTACTTC.

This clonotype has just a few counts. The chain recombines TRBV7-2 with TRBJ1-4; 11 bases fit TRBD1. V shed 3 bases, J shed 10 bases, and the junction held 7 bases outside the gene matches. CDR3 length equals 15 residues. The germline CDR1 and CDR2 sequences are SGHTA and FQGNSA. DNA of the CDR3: TGTGCCAGCAGCTTCACACCGGGACAGGGGGGAAAACTGTTTTTT. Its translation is CASSFTPGQGGKLFF.

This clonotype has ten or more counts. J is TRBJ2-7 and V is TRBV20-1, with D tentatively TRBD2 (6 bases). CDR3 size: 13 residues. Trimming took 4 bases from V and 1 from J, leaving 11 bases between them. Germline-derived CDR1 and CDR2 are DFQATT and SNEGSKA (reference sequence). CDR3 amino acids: CSAIRETSYEQYF. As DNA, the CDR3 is TGCAGTGCTATCCGGGAGACGTCCTACGAGCAGTACTTC.